The entry that follows covers one TCR beta chain sequence. No antigen is known for it. One base away there is no much larger clone; base qualities are not given. CDR1 MNHEY and CDR2 SMNVEV are derived from the germline V gene (reference sequence). The CDR3, cysteine through phenylalanine, is 15 amino acids long. Of the read, only the CDR3 DNA is kept; its 45 bases are in frame from base 1. From V the trimming removes 3 bases and from J it removes 2 bases, while the gene matches leave 5 bases of the junction unaccounted for. TCR CDR3 regions were amplified from genomic DNA by multiplex PCR using the deep immunoSEQ assay. Extracted genomic DNA from each cell subset was spread evenly across all wells of several immunoSEQ 96-well plates, with each plate serving as a replicate. For sorted subsets, roughly 0.2 ug genomic DNA, equal to 25,000 to 35,000 T cell genomes, was loaded into each replicate PCR. Purified libraries were quantified with a Qubit 3.0 fluorometer, sized on a Bioanalyzer 2100, and re-quantified with the KAPA Library Quantification kit. Every immunoSEQ 96-well plate was sequenced on a separate single-read 150-cycle Illumina NextSeq 550 flow cell. The published analysis was carried out like this. Because the immunoSEQ output held only junctional sequences and lacked quality scores, the filtering could not match the filtering applied to full-length reads. To assign V/J genes and CDR3, sequences were annotated against IMGT germline references using PyIR, a Python wrapper for IgBLAST v1.9. Any read was removed if the V/J assignment was weak (E-value above 1e-6), the CDR3 was missing, or the read contained stop codons, out-of-frame junctions, or ambiguous translated residues. A V3J clonotype was defined by an identical inferred V gene, J gene, and CDR3 amino acid sequence. Percentage overlap between repertoires was calculated by dividing the number of shared unique clonotypes by the size of the smaller repertoire. RTK rarefaction, the Chao1 estimator, and Recon v2.1 estimates of unobserved clonotypes were used to assess repertoire richness. Generation probabilities for all TCRbeta clonotypes obtained by the gDNA method from a few donors were computed using OLGA. In its TCRdb copy, this immuneACCESS table keeps in-frame sequences only and misses some clones. Where compared with another copy, unresolved V genes explain less than half of these, and the others have no known cause. V, J and clone size reflect that table, while D and trimming were determined from the DNA. Across this sample there are around 2,100,000 clones, with 85% to 95% seen only once. Approximately 1.2% of the sample comes from the top ten.

The record originates from a study of shared clonotypes between healthy human individuals (dated by TCRdb to between 2020 and 2021). Some background on the complete study: The cohort included three men and a couple of women between 18 and 49 years of age. The study deeply sequenced blood TCR repertoires of five healthy adults to estimate repertoire size and the extent of clonotype sharing between individuals. Leukapheresis yielded between about 0.94 and 8.9 billion PBMCs per donor. Different laboratories and diverse techniques were used to prepare libraries and sequence TCR repertoires, to increase sequencing depth and limit assay-specific biases. For each donor, three plates each were used for CD4 naive and CD4 memory, two plates were used for CD8 naive, and one plate was used for CD8 memory. On the study overall, not on this receptor specifically: When a handful of donors were compared, the shared fraction of clonotypes was roughly 5% for naive CD4, 3.5% to 4% for naive CD8, 2% to 2.5% for memory CD4, and 0.35% to 0.4% for memory CD8. Rarefaction of sorted-subset datasets indicated incomplete sequencing despite the large sequencing depth. The genetic and exposure-history diversity represented was limited by the small number of donors. Pairwise subsampling indicated that sequencing depth was expected to affect the degree of clonotype sharing among donors. Clonotypes shared by all four sorted-subset donors showed higher generation probabilities than non-shared clonotypes. Only blood was sampled, and tissue TCR repertoires likely differ from those in blood. Estimated clonotype richness was generally larger for naive than for memory subsets.

CD8 naive samples consisted of CD45RO-negative cells that were positively selected for CCR7, yielding a CD45RA+CCR7+ population without TemRA cells. Healthy HIV-negative adults with no recently reported acute infections or vaccinations were included as donors. All donors were Caucasian adults living in Nashville, Tennessee, USA. Blood was obtained by leukapheresis, after which PBMCs were separated by Ficoll-Histopaque density gradient centrifugation and cryopreserved in liquid nitrogen vapor phase. Purity and quantity of every magnetically sorted T cell population were checked by analytical flow cytometry. Genomic DNA was isolated from every sorted fraction and measured by UV absorbance on a Nanodrop 2000c.

Sequencing used naive CD8+ T cells sorted from blood. Interpreted using the paper, the cell subset or site label stands for: CD45RA+CCR7+. This sequence uses TRBV27 and TRBJ2-3; 7 bases in between match TRBD1. This receptor was identified in a man younger than 30 in good health. The DNA is as follows: TGTGCCAGCAGTTTTTTACAGGGGTACACAGATACGCAGTATTTT. This translates into CASSFLQGYTDTQYF.